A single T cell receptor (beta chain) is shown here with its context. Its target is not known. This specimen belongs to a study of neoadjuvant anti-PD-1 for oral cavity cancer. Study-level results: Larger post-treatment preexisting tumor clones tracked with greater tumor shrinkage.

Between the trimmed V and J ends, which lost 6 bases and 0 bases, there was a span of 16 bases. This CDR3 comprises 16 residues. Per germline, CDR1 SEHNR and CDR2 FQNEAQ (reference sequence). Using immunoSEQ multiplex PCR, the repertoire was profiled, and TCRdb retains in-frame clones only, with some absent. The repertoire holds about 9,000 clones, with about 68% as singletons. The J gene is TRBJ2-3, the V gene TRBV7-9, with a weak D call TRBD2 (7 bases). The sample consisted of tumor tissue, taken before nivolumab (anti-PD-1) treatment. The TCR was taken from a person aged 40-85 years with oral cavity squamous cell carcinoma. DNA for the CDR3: TGTGCCAGCAGTCGACGGGCGGGGGCGAGCACAGATACGCAGTATTTT. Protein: CASSRRAGASTDTQYF.